This note documents a single T cell receptor beta chain sequence. Its specificity is not known. PCR was performed a second time for about 7 to 11 cycles using a sample-barcoded 5' primer and a J-beta primer mix. MiXCR was run by TCRdb on the 5' RACE reads, yielding one entry per CDR3 protein. The table includes roughly 860,000 distinct CDR3 sequences, under 80% detected once. This record comes from a study of blood T cells in healthy people across ages. About the study: Per every two T cells, about one barcoded beta molecule was captured by template switching.

Extraction yielded at least 6 micrograms of total RNA per sample. Study-wide points: The unknown donor CMV status may have confounded expanded clonotype changes. Older age coincided with a roughly linear decline in TCR beta diversity per million T cells.

Germline V gene sequence: CDR1 LGHDT, CDR2 YNNKEL (reference sequence). CDR3 length: 14 residues. Trimming took 2 bases from V and 4 from J; bases not matched to a gene: 4. The material sequenced was blood. The chain employs TRBV3-1 and TRBJ1-2, with 7 bases aligning to TRBD1. The source of this sequence is a man younger than 45 in good health. CDR3 DNA sequence: TGTGCCAGCAGCCAATGGGACAGACCCTATGGCTACACCTTC. Residues: CASSQWDRPYGYTF.